These T cell receptor beta chains were read from a single sample in a study of monozygotic twins with inflammatory bowel disease. From its re-call of the 5' RACE reads, TCRdb lists each CDR3 protein once, without DNA. This listing includes hundreds of thousands of distinct CDR3 sequences. Sequenced material: blood. These receptors originate from a human donor with ulcerative colitis or Crohn's disease, or a healthy co-twin of an affected twin (not recorded which). The CDR3 runs from the conserved cysteine through the conserved F or W.

CASSYSRGSGELFF TRBJ2-2 TRBV6-2/TRBV6-3
CASSPQGANGDTQYF TRBJ2-3 TRBV4-3
CASSFLGQYQETQYF TRBJ2-5 TRBV27
CASSPSGRGWEAFF TRBJ1-1 TRBV14
CASSSRTGPRRTDTQHF TRBJ2-3 TRBV7-2
CASSQGGLLYF TRBJ2-4 TRBV3-1
CASSPFSQGPQHF TRBJ1-5 TRBV3-1
CASSLWTASYEQYF TRBJ2-7 TRBV28
CATSDLFRVDTQYF TRBJ2-3 TRBV24-1
CASTNGAGLFF TRBJ2-1 TRBV6-6
CASSTSGQATYEQYF TRBJ2-7 TRBV6-5
CASSSGIQIKNMQYF TRBJ2-4 TRBV7-2
CASSYPRRTSGRDYNEQFF TRBJ2-1 TRBV6-2/TRBV6-3
CASSFGISGYTF TRBJ1-2 TRBV28
CASRYRVISGYTF TRBJ1-2 TRBV12-3/TRBV12-4
CASSLDPGDYNEQFF TRBJ2-1 TRBV5-5
CASSFVAGIYYEQYF TRBJ2-7 TRBV27
CASSFPGGSQPQHF TRBJ1-5 TRBV12-3/TRBV12-4
CASSLGVDWSGRYGYTF TRBJ1-2 TRBV7-2
CASRPWLAKNIQYF TRBJ2-4 TRBV6-2/TRBV6-3
CASPTPADTTYEQYF TRBJ2-7 TRBV12-3/TRBV12-4
CSVRSGGTSYEQYF TRBJ2-7 TRBV29-1
CASSPDTPVEQYF TRBJ2-7 TRBV13
CASMFGGQRRYSNQPQHF TRBJ1-5 TRBV25-1
CASSLFWTGTEAFF TRBJ1-1 TRBV5-6
CASSLTPGEIGYTF TRBJ1-2 TRBV5-1
CSVGSGGSYEQYF TRBJ2-7 TRBV29-1
CSAREGPSYEQYF TRBJ2-7 TRBV20-1
CASSTRGLTDTQYF TRBJ2-3 TRBV9
CASSSLSGDFSYEQYF TRBJ2-7 TRBV5-1
CATSRDAQGSGYTF TRBJ1-2 TRBV15
CASSTPPGSEQFF TRBJ2-1 TRBV7-2
CAATQKANYGYTF TRBJ1-2 TRBV6-1
CASSVGVGVRDTEAFF TRBJ1-1 TRBV9
CASSLDGTGNTEAFF TRBJ1-1 TRBV11-2
CASSPRTITGELFF TRBJ2-2 TRBV12-3/TRBV12-4